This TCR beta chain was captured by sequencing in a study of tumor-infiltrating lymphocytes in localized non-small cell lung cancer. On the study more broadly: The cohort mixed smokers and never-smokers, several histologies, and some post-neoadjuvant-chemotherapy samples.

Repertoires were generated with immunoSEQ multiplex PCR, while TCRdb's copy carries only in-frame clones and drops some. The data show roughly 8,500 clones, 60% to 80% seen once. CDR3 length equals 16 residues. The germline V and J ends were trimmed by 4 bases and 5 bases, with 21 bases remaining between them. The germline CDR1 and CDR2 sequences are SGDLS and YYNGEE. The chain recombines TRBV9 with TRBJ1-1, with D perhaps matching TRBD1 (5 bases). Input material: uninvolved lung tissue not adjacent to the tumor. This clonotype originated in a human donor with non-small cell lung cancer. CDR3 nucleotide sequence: TGTGCCAGCAGCCGCCACCTGGACACCGCGGGGACTGAAGCTTTCTTT. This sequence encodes CASSRHLDTAGTEAFF.